This TCR beta chain emerged from a study of blood T cell repertoires in COVID-19. TCRdb's copy holds only in-frame clones and misses some; the assay was immunoSEQ multiplex PCR. The profile covers more than 200,000 clones, with around 87% appearing a single time and about 1.6% taken by the ten largest. Specimen: PBMCs or T cells enriched from blood (not recorded which). This TCR came from a woman aged 45-65 years who had recovered from COVID-19.

CDR3 in amino acids: CASSPSSPTKQYF. CDR3 nucleotides: TGTGCCAGCAGTCCCTCTTCTCCTACGAAGCAGTACTTC. V and J are TRBV27 and TRBJ2-7; D not certain. The CDR3 covers 13 residues. The germline V gene has CDR1 MNHEY and CDR2 SMNVEV (reference sequence). The V end was cut by 5 bases, the J end by 8 bases, with 16 bases between.